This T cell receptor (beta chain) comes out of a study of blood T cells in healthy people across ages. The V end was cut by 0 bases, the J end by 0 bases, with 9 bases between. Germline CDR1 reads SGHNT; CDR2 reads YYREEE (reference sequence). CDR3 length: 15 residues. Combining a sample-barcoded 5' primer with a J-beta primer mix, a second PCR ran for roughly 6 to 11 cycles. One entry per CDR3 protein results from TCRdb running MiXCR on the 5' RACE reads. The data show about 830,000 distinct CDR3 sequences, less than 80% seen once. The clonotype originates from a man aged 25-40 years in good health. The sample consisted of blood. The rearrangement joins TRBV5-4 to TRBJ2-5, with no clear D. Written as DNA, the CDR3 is TGTGCCAGCAGCTTGGCGGGTCTGTACCAAGAGACCCAGTACTTC. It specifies CASSLAGLYQETQYF.